This T cell receptor beta chain was sequenced in a study of T cell responses to AZD1222 COVID-19 vaccine (TCRdb year 2021). As for the study more broadly: Because spike-specific TCR depth and breadth did not differ between the two schedules, AZD1222 recipients who got a second dose at roughly 4 weeks were pooled with those who got a second dose at roughly 12 weeks. TCR sequencing covered fewer than 250 trial participants: 200 to 210 given two doses of AZD1222 and some 25 given two doses of MenACWY control vaccine. Enrollment into the trials was organized by age into subgroups of 18-55, 56-69 and 70-plus years, and those subgroups contained roughly 140, 27 and 60 TCR-sequenced participants, respectively. Broader findings and caveats from the paper: The vaccine-associated CD4 TCRs covered the entire spike protein, and the dominant responses fell in regions 160-218 and 743-854. In the small 56-69-year group, the increase in depth fell short of significance, most likely because of low power. Most participants were white British and females outnumbered males, and the authors suggested that clonal diversity may have been underestimated. No day 14 peak-response samples were available, so repertoires were characterized only after the peak T cell response. Only 5 to 7 AZD1222 recipients were SARS-CoV-2 seropositive at baseline, limiting conclusions about previously exposed vaccinees. After two AZD1222 doses, both the breadth and the depth of spike-specific TCRs were significantly higher than at day 0 and than in MenACWY recipients. Reportedly, close to half of the unique spike-specific TCRs recognized epitopes lying outside the regions that are mutated in the B.1.351 and B.1.1.7 variants.

The germline V gene (reference sequence) supplies CDR1 LNHDA and CDR2 SQIVND. The V end loses 8 bases and the J end loses 0 bases, and a stretch of 14 bases separates them. The CDR3 contains 14 residues, cysteine and phenylalanine counted. Only the CDR3 DNA is retained, 42 bases long and in frame from the first base. The CDR3 regions of human TCRbeta chains were subjected to immunosequencing. Processing in the source paper ran as follows. TCRs in the repertoires were matched against a reference library of SARS-CoV-2-specific TCRs that had been generated with the MIRA antigen-specificity platform. Breadth meant the fraction of unique TCRs that were SARS-CoV-2-associated, whereas depth meant the fraction of total T cells that were SARS-CoV-2-associated. Using the MIRA data, every spike-specific TCR was mapped to the spike region that the TCR reacted to and assigned to either a CD4 or a CD8 class. Log10-transformed breadth and depth values were compared by one-way ANOVA with Sidak's multiple comparisons tests. What TCRdb holds here is the immuneACCESS table cut down to in-frame rearrangements. Part of the clones is not present; checked against another copy, under half of the missing clones reflect an unresolved V gene, and the others are unexplained. V and J calls and clone size are as listed in that table; D and trimming were resolved from the DNA. The sample table holds 180,000 or so clones, of which about 88% were seen once. In total, the top ten clones hold 1.6% of the sample.

Regarding this clone: This clone's antigen is unknown. No much larger clone exists at a distance of one base, and base qualities are not known.

The label giving this sample's time point can be read as: baseline before first vaccination. Vaccinee samples were obtained from the UK trials COV001 and COV002, which included a single-blind randomized controlled phase 2/3 trial of AZD1222 (ChAdOx1 nCoV-19) in healthy adults. For TCRbeta chain sequencing, PBMC samples were collected from trial participants at day 0 and at day 28 after the second dose. The receptor comes from an adult in good health. The chain uses TRBV19 and TRBJ2-7; the D region possibly corresponds to TRBD1 (6 bases align). The sample in question was peripheral blood, obtained on day 0 of AZD1222 vaccination. The DNA sequence follows: TGTGCCAGTCAGGGGCCAGGGGCCTCCTACGAGCAGTACTTC. Its coded protein is CASQGPGASYEQYF.